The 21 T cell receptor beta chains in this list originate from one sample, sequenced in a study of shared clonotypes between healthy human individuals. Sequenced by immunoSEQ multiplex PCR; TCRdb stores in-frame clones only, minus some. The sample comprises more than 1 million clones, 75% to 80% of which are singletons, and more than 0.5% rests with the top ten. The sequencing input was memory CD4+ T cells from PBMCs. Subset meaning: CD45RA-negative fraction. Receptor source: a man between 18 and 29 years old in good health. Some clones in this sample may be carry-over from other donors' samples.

The CDR3 DNA reads TGTGCCAGCAGCCCCGACAGGGGGAGGGAGCAGTACTTC. As protein: CASSPDRGREQYF. J is TRBJ2-7 and V is TRBV5-4; TRBD1 matches 9 bases. From germline, CDR1 is SGHNT and CDR2 YYREEE (reference sequence). The CDR3 is 13 residues long. Trimming at V came to 4 bases and at J to 7 bases, leaving 6 bases not matched to a gene. The full variable domain, in which reference TRBV5-4 and TRBJ2-7 provide the parts outside the CDR3, is ETGVTQSPTHLIKTRGQQVTLRCSSQSGHNTVSWYQQALGQGPQFIFQYYREEENGRGNFPPRFSGLQFPNYSSELNVNALELDDSALYLCASSPDRGREQYFGPGTRLTVT.

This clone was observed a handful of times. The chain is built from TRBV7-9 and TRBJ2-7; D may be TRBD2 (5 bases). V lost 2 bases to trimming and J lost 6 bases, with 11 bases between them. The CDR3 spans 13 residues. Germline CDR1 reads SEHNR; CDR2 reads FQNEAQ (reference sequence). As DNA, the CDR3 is TGTGCCAGCAGCTTAAGTACGGGGAGCGAGCAGTACTTC. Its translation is CASSLSTGSEQYF.

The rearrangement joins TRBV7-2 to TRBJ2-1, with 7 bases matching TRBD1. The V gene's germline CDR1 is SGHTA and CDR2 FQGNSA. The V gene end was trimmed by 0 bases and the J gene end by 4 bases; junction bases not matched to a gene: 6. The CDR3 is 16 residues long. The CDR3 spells CASSLAPMTGYNEQFF. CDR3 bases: TGTGCCAGCAGCTTAGCGCCTATGACAGGGTACAATGAGCAGTTCTTC.

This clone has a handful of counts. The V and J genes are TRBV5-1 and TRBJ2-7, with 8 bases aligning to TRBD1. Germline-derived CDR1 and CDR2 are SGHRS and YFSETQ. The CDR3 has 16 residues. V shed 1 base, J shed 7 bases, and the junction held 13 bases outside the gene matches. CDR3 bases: TGCGCCAGCAGCTTGATTGGGACAGGAGTTTCGGGGGAGCAGTACTTC. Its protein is CASSLIGTGVSGEQYF.

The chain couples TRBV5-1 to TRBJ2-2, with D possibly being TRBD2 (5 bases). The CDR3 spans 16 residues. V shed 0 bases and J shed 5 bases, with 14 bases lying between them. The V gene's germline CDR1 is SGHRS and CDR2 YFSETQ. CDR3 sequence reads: CASSLGRGMETGELFF. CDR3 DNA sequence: TGCGCCAGCAGCTTGGGTCGGGGAATGGAAACCGGGGAGCTGTTTTTT.

Here the CDR3 reads CASTLLPSGSGVTGELFF. DNA of the CDR3: TGCGCCAGCACCCTTCTCCCGTCCGGAAGCGGGGTCACCGGGGAGCTGTTTTTT. The V and J genes are TRBV5-1 and TRBJ2-2; 7 nucleotides match TRBD2. Trimming took 6 bases from V and 4 from J; bases not matched to a gene: 18. The CDR3 totals 18 residues. Per germline, CDR1 SGHRS and CDR2 YFSETQ.

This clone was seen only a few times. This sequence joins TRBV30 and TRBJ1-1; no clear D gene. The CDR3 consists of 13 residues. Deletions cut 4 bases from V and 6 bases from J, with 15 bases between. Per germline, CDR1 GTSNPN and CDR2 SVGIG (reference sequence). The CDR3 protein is CAWMKYGGSEAFF. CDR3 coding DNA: TGTGCCTGGATGAAGTACGGTGGTTCTGAAGCTTTCTTT.

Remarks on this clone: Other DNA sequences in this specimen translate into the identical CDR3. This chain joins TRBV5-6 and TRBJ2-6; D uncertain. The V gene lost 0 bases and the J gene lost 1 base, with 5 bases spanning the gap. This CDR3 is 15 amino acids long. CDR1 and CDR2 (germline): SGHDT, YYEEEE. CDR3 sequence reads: CASSLGVSGANVLTF. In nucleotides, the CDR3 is TGTGCCAGCAGCTTGGGGGTGTCTGGGGCCAACGTCCTGACTTTC.

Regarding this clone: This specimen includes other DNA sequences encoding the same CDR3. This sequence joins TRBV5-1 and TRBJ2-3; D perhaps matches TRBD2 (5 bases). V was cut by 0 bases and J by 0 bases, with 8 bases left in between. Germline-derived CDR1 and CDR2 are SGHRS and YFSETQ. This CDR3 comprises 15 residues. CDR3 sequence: CASSLGLTSTDTQYF. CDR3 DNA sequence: TGCGCCAGCAGCTTGGGACTAACTAGCACAGATACGCAGTATTTT. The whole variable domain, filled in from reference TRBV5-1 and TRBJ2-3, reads KAGVTQTPRYLIKTRGQQVTLSCSPISGHRSVSWYQQTPGQGLQFLFEYFSETQRNKGNFPGRFSGRQFSNSRSEMNVSTLELGDSALYLCASSLGLTSTDTQYFGPGTRLTVL.

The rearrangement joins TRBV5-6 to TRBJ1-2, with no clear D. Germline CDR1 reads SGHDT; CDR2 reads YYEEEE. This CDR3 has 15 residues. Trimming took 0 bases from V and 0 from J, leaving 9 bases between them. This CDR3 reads CASSLVGFPNYGYTF. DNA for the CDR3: TGTGCCAGCAGCTTGGTCGGGTTCCCTAACTATGGCTACACCTTC.

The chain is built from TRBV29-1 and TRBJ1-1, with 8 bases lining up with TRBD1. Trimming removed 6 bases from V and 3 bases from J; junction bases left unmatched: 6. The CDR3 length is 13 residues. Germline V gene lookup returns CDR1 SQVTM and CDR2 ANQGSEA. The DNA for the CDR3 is TGCAGCGTGTCGGACAGGGAAGACACTGAAGCTTTCTTT. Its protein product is CSVSDREDTEAFF.

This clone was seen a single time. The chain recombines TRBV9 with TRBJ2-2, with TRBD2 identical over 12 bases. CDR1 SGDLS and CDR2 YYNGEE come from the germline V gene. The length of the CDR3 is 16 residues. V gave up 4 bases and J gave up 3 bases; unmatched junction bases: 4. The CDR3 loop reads CASSKTSGSDTGELFF. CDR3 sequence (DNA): TGTGCCAGCAGCAAGACTAGCGGGAGTGACACCGGGGAGCTGTTTTTT. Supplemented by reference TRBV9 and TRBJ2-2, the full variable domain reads DSGVTQTPKHLITATGQRVTLRCSPRSGDLSVYWYQQSLDQGLQFLIQYYNGEERAKGNILERFSAQQFPDLHSELNLSSLELGDSALYFCASSKTSGSDTGELFFGEGSRLTVL.

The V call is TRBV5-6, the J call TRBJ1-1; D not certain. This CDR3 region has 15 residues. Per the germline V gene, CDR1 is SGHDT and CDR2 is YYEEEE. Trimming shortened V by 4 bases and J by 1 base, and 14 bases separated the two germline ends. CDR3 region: CASSILSRENTEAFF. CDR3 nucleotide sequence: TGTGCCAGCAGCATACTATCAAGAGAGAACACTGAAGCTTTCTTT.

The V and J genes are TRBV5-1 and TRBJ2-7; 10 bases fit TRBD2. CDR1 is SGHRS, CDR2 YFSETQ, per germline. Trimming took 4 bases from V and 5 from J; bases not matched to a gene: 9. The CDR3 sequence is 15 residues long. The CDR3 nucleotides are TGCGCCAGCAGCCCCCGGCTAGCGGGAGCGCACGAGCAGTACTTC. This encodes CASSPRLAGAHEQYF.

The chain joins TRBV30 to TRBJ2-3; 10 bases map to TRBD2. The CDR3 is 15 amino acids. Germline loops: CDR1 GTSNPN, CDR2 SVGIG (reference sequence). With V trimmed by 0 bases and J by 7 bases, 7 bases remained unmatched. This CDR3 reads CAWSVGAGGQNTQYF. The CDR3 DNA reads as TGTGCCTGGAGTGTAGGAGCGGGAGGGCAAAATACGCAGTATTTT.

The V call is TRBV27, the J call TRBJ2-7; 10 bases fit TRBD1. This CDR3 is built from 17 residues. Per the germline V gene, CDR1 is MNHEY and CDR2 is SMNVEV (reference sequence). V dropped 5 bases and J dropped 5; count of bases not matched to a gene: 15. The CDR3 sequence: CASSPYPRRDRGHEQYF. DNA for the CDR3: TGTGCCAGCAGTCCCTACCCGCGCCGGGACAGGGGCCACGAGCAGTACTTC.

In DNA form, the CDR3 reads TGTGCCAGCTCACCACCGCGTCCGTACACCGGGGAGCTGTTTTTT. Translated, it gives CASSPPRPYTGELFF. The chain uses TRBV18 and TRBJ2-2; D is ambiguous. Trimming shortened V by 0 bases and J by 3 bases, and 8 bases separated the two germline ends. Germline CDR1 is KGHSH and CDR2 is LQKENI. There are 15 residues in the CDR3.

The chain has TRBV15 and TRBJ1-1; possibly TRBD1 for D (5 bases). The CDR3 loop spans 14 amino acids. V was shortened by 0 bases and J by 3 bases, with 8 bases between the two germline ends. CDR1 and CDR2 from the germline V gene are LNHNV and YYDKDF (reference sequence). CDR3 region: CATSREGVYTEAFF. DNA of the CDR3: TGTGCCACCAGCAGAGAGGGGGTATACACTGAAGCTTTCTTT.

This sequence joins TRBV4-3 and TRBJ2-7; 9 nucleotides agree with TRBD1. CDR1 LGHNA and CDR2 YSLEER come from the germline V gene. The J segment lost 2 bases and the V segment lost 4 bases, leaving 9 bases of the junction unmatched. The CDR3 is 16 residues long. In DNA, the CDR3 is TGCGCCAGCAGCCCGCGGAGGGACAGGGATACCTACGAGCAGTACTTC. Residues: CASSPRRDRDTYEQYF.

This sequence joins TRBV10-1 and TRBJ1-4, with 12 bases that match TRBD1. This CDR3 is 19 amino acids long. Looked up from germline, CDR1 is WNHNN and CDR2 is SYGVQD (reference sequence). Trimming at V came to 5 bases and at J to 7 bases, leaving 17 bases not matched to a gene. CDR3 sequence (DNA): TGCGCCAGCAGTTCACCGGGACAGGGGGCATTGGACGTTATTGAAAAACTGTTTTTT. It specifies CASSSPGQGALDVIEKLFF.

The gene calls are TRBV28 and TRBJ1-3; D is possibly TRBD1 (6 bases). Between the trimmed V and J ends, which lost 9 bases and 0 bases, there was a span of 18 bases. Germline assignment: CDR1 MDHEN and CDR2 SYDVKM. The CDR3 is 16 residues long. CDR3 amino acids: CASTPAGGRSGNTIYF. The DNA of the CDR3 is TGTGCCAGTACCCCGGCTGGGGGGCGCTCTGGAAACACCATATATTTT.